These T cell receptor beta chains were read from a single sample in a study of early T cells in non-severe SARS-CoV-2 infection. TCRdb itself ran the 5' RACE reads through MiXCR, one entry per CDR3 protein. Of tens of thousands of distinct CDR3 sequences in the sample, about 8.2% are singletons; the top ten hold roughly an eighth. Sequencing was performed on whole blood. The source of these receptors is an adult who was a healthcare worker with PCR-confirmed SARS-CoV-2 infection or an uninfected control (not recorded which). The CDR3 runs from the conserved cysteine through the conserved F or W. The D gene is left open where the match is weak. Not every row has a clone size; where given, it reads once, few, many or a size class.

v_call: TRBV7-8; clone_size: -; d_call: -; j_call: TRBJ1-5; cdr3_aa: CASSLGSGQPQHF; cdr3_nt: TGTGCCAGCAGCTTGGGATCTGGTCAGCCCCAGCATTTT
v_call: TRBV7-3; clone_size: few; d_call: -; j_call: TRBJ2-3; cdr3_aa: CASSLAGGQPDTQYF; cdr3_nt: TGTGCCAGCAGCTTGGCCGGGGGGCAGCCAGATACGCAGTATTTT
v_call: TRBV18; clone_size: many; d_call: TRBD1; j_call: TRBJ1-5; cdr3_aa: CASSPSGQVTNQPQHF; cdr3_nt: TGTGCCAGCTCACCCTCCGGACAGGTCACCAATCAGCCCCAGCATTTT
v_call: TRBV20-1; clone_size: -; d_call: -; j_call: TRBJ1-5; cdr3_aa: CSARGGASNQPQHF; cdr3_nt: TGCAGTGCTAGAGGGGGGGCTAGCAATCAGCCCCAGCATTTT
v_call: TRBV30; clone_size: many; d_call: -; j_call: TRBJ1-1; cdr3_aa: CAWTRVPEAFF; cdr3_nt: TGTGCCTGGACTAGGGTGCCTGAAGCTTTCTTT
v_call: TRBV5-1; clone_size: -; d_call: -; j_call: TRBJ2-7; cdr3_aa: CASTNLIGSPYEQYF; cdr3_nt: TGCGCCAGCACCAACCTAATCGGCTCCCCCTACGAGCAGTACTTC
v_call: TRBV2; clone_size: many; d_call: -; j_call: TRBJ2-7; cdr3_aa: CASSPGQGNYEQYF; cdr3_nt: TGTGCCAGCAGCCCCGGGCAGGGTAACTACGAGCAGTACTTC
v_call: TRBV29-1; clone_size: many; d_call: -; j_call: TRBJ2-7; cdr3_aa: CSVGGGYEQYF; cdr3_nt: TGCAGCGTTGGAGGGGGCTACGAGCAGTACTTC
v_call: TRBV18; clone_size: many; d_call: TRBD1; j_call: TRBJ1-6; cdr3_aa: CASSGPGQGSSPLHF; cdr3_nt: TGTGCCAGCTCAGGCCCGGGACAGGGTAGTTCACCCCTCCACTTT
v_call: TRBV12-3/TRBV12-4; clone_size: -; d_call: -; j_call: TRBJ1-4; cdr3_aa: CASSLGVNEKLFF; cdr3_nt: TGTGCCAGCAGTTTGGGGGTGAATGAAAAACTGTTTTTT
v_call: TRBV6-2/TRBV6-3; clone_size: many; d_call: -; j_call: TRBJ1-1; cdr3_aa: CASSYRGAEAFF; cdr3_nt: TGTGCCAGCAGTTACCGGGGGGCTGAAGCTTTCTTT
v_call: TRBV6-2/TRBV6-3; clone_size: few; d_call: -; j_call: TRBJ2-5; cdr3_aa: CASSYTETQYF; cdr3_nt: TGTGCCAGCAGTTACACAGAGACCCAGTACTTC
v_call: TRBV11-1; clone_size: -; d_call: -; j_call: TRBJ2-5; cdr3_aa: CASSSVVSSWTQYF; cdr3_nt: TGTGCCAGCAGCTCCGTCGTTAGCTCATGGACCCAGTACTTC
v_call: TRBV7-3; clone_size: many; d_call: -; j_call: TRBJ1-5; cdr3_aa: CASSPNPRGAQPQHF; cdr3_nt: TGTGCCAGCAGCCCTAATCCCAGAGGGGCTCAGCCCCAGCATTTT
v_call: TRBV30; clone_size: many; d_call: TRBD2; j_call: TRBJ2-3; cdr3_aa: CARSGQAGGRDTQYF; cdr3_nt: TGTGCCCGCTCAGGACAAGCGGGGGGGAGAGATACGCAGTATTTT
v_call: TRBV29-1; clone_size: many; d_call: -; j_call: TRBJ1-2; cdr3_aa: CSVDYGGYGYTF; cdr3_nt: TGCAGCGTTGACTACGGTGGGTATGGCTACACCTTC
v_call: TRBV6-1; clone_size: few; d_call: TRBD2; j_call: TRBJ2-1; cdr3_aa: CASSEALLAGEWDEQFF; cdr3_nt: TGTGCCAGCAGTGAAGCGCTTCTAGCGGGGGAATGGGATGAGCAGTTCTTC
v_call: TRBV12-3/TRBV12-4; clone_size: -; d_call: TRBD1; j_call: TRBJ2-5; cdr3_aa: CASSPTGVRETQYF; cdr3_nt: TGTGCCAGCAGTCCGACAGGGGTTCGTGAGACCCAGTACTTC
v_call: TRBV7-9; clone_size: many; d_call: -; j_call: TRBJ2-3; cdr3_aa: CASSEQRAQYF; cdr3_nt: TGTGCCAGCAGCGAACAACGCGCGCAGTATTTT
v_call: TRBV15; clone_size: few; d_call: -; j_call: TRBJ2-5; cdr3_aa: CATGGSGFQETQYF; cdr3_nt: TGTGCCACCGGTGGTAGCGGCTTCCAAGAGACCCAGTACTTC
v_call: TRBV11-3; clone_size: many; d_call: -; j_call: TRBJ2-1; cdr3_aa: CASSWDTYNEQFF; cdr3_nt: TGTGCCAGCAGCTGGGACACGTACAATGAGCAGTTCTTC
v_call: TRBV20-1; clone_size: many; d_call: -; j_call: TRBJ2-1; cdr3_aa: CSARDRYGRGKYNEQFF; cdr3_nt: TGCAGTGCTAGAGATCGGTATGGGCGGGGTAAATACAATGAGCAGTTCTTC
v_call: TRBV4-1; clone_size: many; d_call: -; j_call: TRBJ1-2; cdr3_aa: CASSQEMEGAFYGYTF; cdr3_nt: TGCGCCAGCAGCCAAGAAATGGAAGGGGCCTTCTATGGCTACACCTTC
v_call: TRBV29-1; clone_size: once; d_call: TRBD2; j_call: TRBJ2-3; cdr3_aa: CSTGTSGGAFSPDTQYF; cdr3_nt: TGCAGCACCGGGACTAGCGGGGGGGCGTTCAGCCCAGATACGCAGTATTTT
v_call: TRBV29-1; clone_size: -; d_call: -; j_call: TRBJ1-2; cdr3_aa: CSVVAQGPYGGYTF; cdr3_nt: TGCAGCGTTGTGGCACAGGGTCCCTATGGCGGCTACACCTTC
v_call: TRBV29-1; clone_size: many; d_call: TRBD1; j_call: TRBJ2-2; cdr3_aa: CSVGKDRAISGELFF; cdr3_nt: TGCAGCGTCGGGAAGGACAGGGCTATTAGCGGGGAGCTGTTTTTT
v_call: TRBV19; clone_size: medium-sized; d_call: -; j_call: TRBJ1-5; cdr3_aa: CASSHLQLTGGLGQPQHF; cdr3_nt: TGTGCCAGTAGTCATTTGCAATTGACGGGGGGCTTAGGTCAGCCCCAGCATTTT
v_call: TRBV18; clone_size: medium-sized; d_call: -; j_call: TRBJ2-7; cdr3_aa: CASSPPLGTYEQYF; cdr3_nt: TGTGCCAGCTCACCACCATTAGGGACCTACGAGCAGTACTTC
v_call: TRBV9; clone_size: many; d_call: TRBD2; j_call: TRBJ2-3; cdr3_aa: CASSRTGTSSSTDTQYF; cdr3_nt: TGTGCCAGCAGCCGCACCGGGACTAGCTCTAGCACAGATACGCAGTATTTT
v_call: TRBV20-1; clone_size: few; d_call: TRBD1; j_call: TRBJ2-3; cdr3_aa: CSAPRTGRRTDTQYF; cdr3_nt: TGCAGTGCTCCCCGGACAGGGCGACGCACAGATACGCAGTATTTT
v_call: TRBV6-1; clone_size: many; d_call: TRBD2; j_call: TRBJ2-7; cdr3_aa: CASSEWTSGASYEQYF; cdr3_nt: TGTGCCAGCAGTGAATGGACTAGCGGGGCCTCCTACGAGCAGTACTTC
v_call: TRBV9; clone_size: hyperexpanded; d_call: TRBD2; j_call: TRBJ2-3; cdr3_aa: CASSSLAGAAEDTQYF; cdr3_nt: TGTGCCAGCAGCTCGCTAGCGGGCGCCGCCGAAGATACGCAGTATTTT
v_call: TRBV10-3; clone_size: -; d_call: TRBD1; j_call: TRBJ1-2; cdr3_aa: CAPQGRGLCYGYTF; cdr3_nt: TGTGCCCCTCAGGGCAGGGGGCTTTGCTATGGCTACACCTTC
v_call: TRBV7-3; clone_size: many; d_call: -; j_call: TRBJ1-1; cdr3_aa: CASSLSQGTEAFF; cdr3_nt: TGTGCCAGCAGCTTAAGCCAGGGCACTGAAGCTTTCTTT
v_call: TRBV7-2; clone_size: -; d_call: TRBD1; j_call: TRBJ1-1; cdr3_aa: CASSPRVGQAEAFF; cdr3_nt: TGTGCCAGCAGCCCCAGGGTGGGACAGGCTGAAGCTTTCTTT
v_call: TRBV29-1; clone_size: many; d_call: TRBD1; j_call: TRBJ1-1; cdr3_aa: CSLSGQGAEAFF; cdr3_nt: TGCAGCTTAAGTGGGCAGGGGGCTGAAGCTTTCTTT
v_call: TRBV6-2/TRBV6-3; clone_size: many; d_call: TRBD1; j_call: TRBJ2-1; cdr3_aa: CASRRTGGVGLNNEQFF; cdr3_nt: TGTGCCAGCAGAAGGACAGGGGGCGTGGGGTTAAACAATGAGCAGTTCTTC
v_call: TRBV9; clone_size: many; d_call: TRBD1; j_call: TRBJ1-5; cdr3_aa: CASSAQGAQPQHF; cdr3_nt: TGTGCCAGCAGCGCCCAGGGGGCTCAGCCCCAGCATTTT
v_call: TRBV6-5; clone_size: many; d_call: TRBD2; j_call: TRBJ2-2; cdr3_aa: CASRTSGENTGELFF; cdr3_nt: TGTGCCAGCAGGACTAGCGGGGAAAACACCGGGGAGCTGTTTTTT
v_call: TRBV7-2; clone_size: -; d_call: -; j_call: TRBJ2-7; cdr3_aa: CASSLEAGAIRNEQYF; cdr3_nt: TGTGCCAGCAGCTTAGAGGCGGGGGCCATACGCAATGAGCAGTACTTC
v_call: TRBV12-3/TRBV12-4; clone_size: many; d_call: TRBD2; j_call: TRBJ2-3; cdr3_aa: CASSLAGGPGDTQYF; cdr3_nt: TGTGCCAGCAGCTTAGCGGGGGGGCCTGGAGATACGCAGTATTTT
v_call: TRBV29-1; clone_size: -; d_call: TRBD1; j_call: TRBJ1-1; cdr3_aa: CSSQVGQGTEAFF; cdr3_nt: TGCAGCTCGCAGGTGGGACAGGGCACTGAAGCTTTCTTT
v_call: TRBV3-1; clone_size: few; d_call: -; j_call: TRBJ2-5; cdr3_aa: CASSREWVQETQYF; cdr3_nt: TGTGCCAGCAGCCGGGAGTGGGTCCAAGAGACCCAGTACTTC
v_call: TRBV9; clone_size: medium-sized; d_call: TRBD1; j_call: TRBJ1-5; cdr3_aa: CASSKGASNQPQHF; cdr3_nt: TGTGCCAGCAGCAAGGGGGCCTCGAATCAGCCCCAGCATTTT
v_call: TRBV20-1; clone_size: many; d_call: -; j_call: TRBJ1-4; cdr3_aa: CSADGRMLDGNNEKLFF; cdr3_nt: TGCAGTGCAGATGGGAGGATGTTGGACGGTAATAATGAAAAACTGTTTTTT
v_call: TRBV28; clone_size: -; d_call: -; j_call: TRBJ1-1; cdr3_aa: CANSSVGGMNTEAFF; cdr3_nt: TGTGCCAACAGTTCAGTAGGCGGCATGAACACTGAAGCTTTCTTT
v_call: TRBV4-3; clone_size: -; d_call: TRBD2; j_call: TRBJ2-1; cdr3_aa: CASSQEPGLARNEQFF; cdr3_nt: TGCGCCAGCAGCCAAGAACCGGGACTAGCGAGAAATGAGCAGTTCTTC
v_call: TRBV29-1; clone_size: many; d_call: -; j_call: TRBJ2-1; cdr3_aa: CSVENRNEQFF; cdr3_nt: TGCAGCGTTGAAAACCGAAATGAGCAGTTCTTC
v_call: TRBV6-6; clone_size: -; d_call: -; j_call: TRBJ2-7; cdr3_aa: CASSSGPNYEQYF; cdr3_nt: TGTGCCAGCAGTTCGGGCCCTAATTACGAGCAGTACTTC
v_call: TRBV18; clone_size: many; d_call: -; j_call: TRBJ2-7; cdr3_aa: CASSPTGSGSYEQYF; cdr3_nt: TGTGCCAGCTCACCTACAGGTTCGGGGTCCTACGAGCAGTACTTC
v_call: TRBV25-1; clone_size: few; d_call: -; j_call: TRBJ2-5; cdr3_aa: CASSEFEDRTQYF; cdr3_nt: TGTGCCAGCAGTGAATTTGAGGATAGGACCCAGTACTTC
v_call: TRBV9; clone_size: many; d_call: -; j_call: TRBJ2-1; cdr3_aa: CASSKGENEQFF; cdr3_nt: TGTGCCAGCAGCAAGGGGGAGAATGAGCAGTTCTTC
v_call: TRBV3-1; clone_size: many; d_call: TRBD1; j_call: TRBJ1-1; cdr3_aa: CASSQTGQGTAFF; cdr3_nt: TGTGCCAGCAGCCAGACCGGACAGGGTACAGCTTTCTTT
v_call: TRBV11-2; clone_size: few; d_call: TRBD1; j_call: TRBJ1-6; cdr3_aa: CASSGTGGSPLHF; cdr3_nt: TGTGCCAGTTCCGGGACAGGGGGATCACCCCTCCACTTT
v_call: TRBV6-2/TRBV6-3; clone_size: many; d_call: TRBD1; j_call: TRBJ2-1; cdr3_aa: CASRTPGQGVREQFF; cdr3_nt: TGTGCCAGCAGAACACCGGGACAGGGGGTGCGGGAGCAGTTCTTC
v_call: TRBV20-1; clone_size: many; d_call: -; j_call: TRBJ1-5; cdr3_aa: CSARDGQSNQPQHF; cdr3_nt: TGCAGTGCTAGAGATGGTCAGTCTAATCAGCCCCAGCATTTT
v_call: TRBV11-2; clone_size: -; d_call: -; j_call: TRBJ1-1; cdr3_aa: CASSLRGGTTEAFF; cdr3_nt: TGTGCCAGCAGCTTACGAGGCGGGACCACAGAAGCTTTCTTT
v_call: TRBV7-2; clone_size: -; d_call: -; j_call: TRBJ2-5; cdr3_aa: CASSRQQSLETQYF; cdr3_nt: TGTGCCAGCAGTAGACAGCAATCTTTAGAGACCCAGTACTTC
v_call: TRBV7-2; clone_size: -; d_call: TRBD1; j_call: TRBJ2-7; cdr3_aa: CASSLDRGPYEQCF; cdr3_nt: TGTGCCAGCAGCTTGGACAGGGGACCCTACGAGCAGTGCTTC